The rows below give T cell receptor beta chains drawn from one sample of a study of blood T cell repertoires in COVID-19. The data were produced by immunoSEQ multiplex PCR, yet TCRdb's version contains in-frame clones alone and is incomplete. Of tens of thousands of clones listed, 65% to 90% are singletons. Sequencing was done on a sample of peripheral blood. The receptors were gathered from a human donor in a cohort sampled during active COVID-19. Both conserved end residues are part of each CDR3. A D gene is named only where the DNA matches it firmly. Clone size is shown for a subset of rows, as once, few, many or a class of expanded clone.

size	J	V	D	CDR3	DNA
-	TRBJ2-5	TRBV27	TRBD1	CASSRTRGFQETQYF	TGTGCCAGCAGTCGCACCAGGGGGTTCCAAGAGACCCAGTACTTC
-	TRBJ2-1	TRBV27	-	CASSFGVAANNEQFF	TGTGCCAGCAGTTTCGGAGTAGCGGCAAATAATGAGCAGTTCTTC
-	TRBJ1-4	TRBV5-5	-	CASSLGLTEEKLFF	TGTGCCAGCAGCTTGGGTCTAACCGAGGAAAAACTGTTTTTT
-	TRBJ2-7	TRBV9	TRBD2	CASSVGPSGTSYEQYF	TGTGCCAGCAGCGTAGGCCCTAGCGGGACCTCCTACGAGCAGTACTTC
-	TRBJ1-4	TRBV28	-	CASSTSRGGREKLFF	TGTGCCAGCAGTACCTCGAGGGGGGGGAGGGAAAAACTGTTTTTT
-	TRBJ2-1	TRBV5-1	TRBD1	CASSLEGTGINEQFF	TGCGCCAGCAGCTTGGAAGGGACAGGGATAAATGAGCAGTTCTTC
-	TRBJ1-5	TRBV30	-	CAWSARVGGGLQPQHF	TGTGCCTGGAGTGCCCGGGTGGGCGGCGGGCTTCAGCCCCAGCATTTT
-	TRBJ2-3	TRBV2	TRBD1	CASSLGTGGSDTQYF	TGTGCCAGCAGTCTCGGGACAGGGGGCTCGGATACGCAGTATTTT
-	TRBJ2-1	TRBV11-3	TRBD2	CASSPRLAGKDEQFF	TGTGCCAGCAGCCCCAGGCTAGCGGGTAAGGATGAGCAGTTCTTC
-	TRBJ2-7	TRBV28	-	CASSSRVPSFYEQYF	TGTGCCAGCAGTTCCAGGGTCCCCTCATTCTACGAGCAGTACTTC
-	TRBJ1-5	TRBV27	-	CASIGLVGNQPQHF	TGTGCCAGCATTGGCCTCGTCGGCAATCAGCCCCAGCATTTT
-	TRBJ2-1	TRBV28	TRBD1	CATDTRGQASYNEQFF	TGTGCCACCGACACCCGGGGACAGGCGTCCTACAATGAGCAGTTCTTC
-	TRBJ2-5	TRBV7-9	-	CASSLSTVETQYF	TGTGCCAGCAGCTTATCGACAGTAGAGACCCAGTACTTC
few	TRBJ1-4	TRBV30	-	CAWSVNSLEKLFF	TGTGCCTGGAGTGTTAACTCCCTTGAAAAACTGTTTTTT
-	TRBJ2-7	TRBV29-1	TRBD1	CSVGQGHSYEQYF	TGCAGCGTGGGACAGGGGCACTCCTACGAGCAGTACTTC
-	TRBJ1-5	TRBV28	-	CASSDLGGGGQPQHF	TGTGCCAGCAGTGACCTTGGGGGGGGCGGTCAGCCCCAGCATTTT
-	TRBJ2-7	TRBV7-2	-	CASSGGGGRSYEQYF	TGTGCCAGCAGCGGAGGCGGGGGCCGCTCCTACGAGCAGTACTTC
-	TRBJ2-5	TRBV5-1	-	CASSLATLAGETQYF	TGCGCCAGCAGCTTGGCGACCCTAGCCGGAGAGACCCAGTACTTC
-	TRBJ2-7	TRBV18	TRBD2	CASSAGEGASIEQYF	TGTGCCAGCTCGGCGGGAGAAGGGGCAAGTATCGAGCAGTACTTC
-	TRBJ2-4	TRBV7-9	TRBD2	CASSLARGGLAKNIQYF	TGTGCCAGCAGCTTAGCGCGGGGGGGCCTAGCCAAAAACATTCAGTACTTC
few	TRBJ1-2	TRBV5-3	TRBD1	CARSHPDRETYGYTF	TGTGCCAGAAGCCACCCGGACAGGGAGACCTATGGCTACACCTTC
-	TRBJ2-3	TRBV29-1	TRBD1	CSVSTGSTDTQYF	TGCAGCGTATCGACAGGGAGCACAGATACGCAGTATTTT
-	TRBJ2-3	TRBV4-3	TRBD2	CASSQILAGGPDTQYF	TGCGCCAGCAGCCAAATCCTAGCGGGAGGGCCGGATACGCAGTATTTT
few	TRBJ2-7	TRBV11-1	-	CASSPLSYEQYF	TGTGCCAGCAGTCCTCTCTCCTACGAGCAGTACTTC
-	TRBJ1-5	TRBV19	-	CASSTSSNSNQPQHF	TGTGCCAGTAGTACTAGCAGCAATAGCAATCAGCCCCAGCATTTT